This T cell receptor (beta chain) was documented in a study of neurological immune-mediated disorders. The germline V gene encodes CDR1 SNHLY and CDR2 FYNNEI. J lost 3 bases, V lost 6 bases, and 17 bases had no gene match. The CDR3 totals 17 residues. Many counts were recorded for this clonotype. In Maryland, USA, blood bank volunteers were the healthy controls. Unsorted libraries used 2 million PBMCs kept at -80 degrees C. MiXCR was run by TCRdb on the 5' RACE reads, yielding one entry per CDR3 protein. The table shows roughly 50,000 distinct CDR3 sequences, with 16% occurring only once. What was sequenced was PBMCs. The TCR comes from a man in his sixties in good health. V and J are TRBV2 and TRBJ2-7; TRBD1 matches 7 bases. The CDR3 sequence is CASSGEGGRVRLYEQYF. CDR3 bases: TGTGCCAGCAGCGGCGAAGGGGGCAGGGTGCGCCTCTACGAGCAGTACTTC.